This T cell receptor (beta chain) stems from a study of T cells in tumors after PD-1 blockade. Germline CDR1 and CDR2: LNHDA and SQIVND (reference sequence). V was clipped by 1 base and J by 4 bases, with 14 bases between them. CDR3 length equals 16 residues. The repertoire was sequenced with immunoSEQ multiplex PCR; TCRdb's copy has only in-frame clones and lacks some. The sample lists around 50,000 clones, approximately 79% occurring once. This specimen consisted of PBMCs, obtained before anti-PD-1 treatment. The J gene is TRBJ1-5, the V gene TRBV19, with D hard to call. This sequence originates from a human donor with basal cell carcinoma. CDR3 nucleotide sequence: TGTGCCAGTAGTATAGTAGGCGGGGTGGGAAATCAGCCCCAGCATTTT. Protein sequence: CASSIVGGVGNQPQHF. Variable domain in full (rest from reference TRBV19 and TRBJ1-5): DGGITQSPKYLFRKEGQNVTLSCEQNLNHDAMYWYRQDPGQGLRLIYYSQIVNDFQKGDIAEGYSVSREKKESFPLTVTSAQKNPTAFYLCASSIVGGVGNQPQHFGDGTRLSIL.